This TCR beta chain was sequenced during a study of blood T cells in healthy people across ages. Study-wide results and caveats: Conclusively comparing naive with antigen-experienced cells was impossible with unsorted PBMCs.

Next came a second PCR, run for 7 to 11 cycles, which used a sample-barcoded 5' primer along with a J-beta primer mix. One entry per CDR3 protein, called by TCRdb with MiXCR from the 5' RACE reads. The data contain 1.5 million to 2 million distinct CDR3 sequences, about 50% of them singletons. The V gene lost 2 bases and the J gene lost 6 bases, with 18 bases spanning the gap. The CDR3 is 16 amino acids. Germline lookup yields CDR1 MNHEY and CDR2 SVGEGT. On this clonotype: Its target is unknown.

The sample taken for sequencing was blood. The clonotype comes from a middle-aged woman in good health. V and J are TRBV6-2 or TRBV6-3 and TRBJ2-3; D might be TRBD2 (5 bases). CDR3 coding DNA: TGTGCCAGCAGTTACGCGGCTAGCTCCTTGTCGGATACGCAGTATTTT. It translates to CASSYAASSLSDTQYF.